This T cell receptor beta chain came from a study of beta chain features in type 1 diabetes. Every bit of the isolated RNA underwent reverse transcription, so sequencing read expressed TCRB transcripts. Method: immunoSEQ multiplex PCR; TCRdb's copy keeps in-frame clones and lacks some. The sample lists around 330,000 clones, roughly 9.6% occurring once. This TCR was sampled from a woman in her 30s in good health. The sample consisted of naive CD4+ T cells from blood.

CDR3 bases: TGTGCCAGCAGCCCCCGAGAGGGTCGAACAGATACGCAGTATTTT. Amino acids: CASSPREGRTDTQYF. This chain links TRBV7-2 with TRBJ2-3; weak D call: TRBD2 (5 bases). Germline V gives CDR1 SGHTA, CDR2 FQGNSA. The ends were cut back, 5 bases at V and 3 bases at J, with 15 bases in the middle. The CDR3 runs 15 residues.